This T cell receptor (beta chain) came from a study of sequential checkpoint blockade in melanoma. Stated treatment: randomized to nivolumab then ipilimumab (arm A) or the reverse (arm B). The assay was immunoSEQ multiplex PCR, and TCRdb's table has in-frame clones only and misses some. The table includes about 12,000 clones, approximately 25% detected once. This clone was recorded at least ten times. The material was tumor tissue (inferred from file names), obtained from a patient given nivolumab and ipilimumab in sequence. The receptor's source is a human donor with melanoma.

The DNA for the CDR3 is TGTGCCAGCAGTACGGAAAGTGGCCCGAACTGGGGCTACACCTTC. As protein: CASSTESGPNWGYTF. The rearrangement links TRBV6-8 to TRBJ1-2, with no clear D. The V gene's germline CDR1 is MNHGY and CDR2 SAAAGT. The germline V and J ends were trimmed by 5 bases and 8 bases, with 21 bases remaining between them. The length of the CDR3 is 15 residues.